The present T cell receptor (beta chain) was sequenced within a study of neoadjuvant nivolumab and ipilimumab in lung cancer. Germline CDR1 and CDR2: SGDLS and YYNGEE. With 4 bases removed from V and 8 bases from J, the gap between germline ends came to 15 bases. The CDR3 is 13 amino acids. Only in-frame clones appear in the TCRdb table, and some are missing; sequencing was by immunoSEQ multiplex PCR. Of about 30,000 clones in the sample, under 95% are singletons; the top ten hold 2% to 2.5%. Points from the study as a whole: Only two of four nivolumab-treated tumors gained richness and clonality by surgery. A small number of samples were TCR sequenced. Compared with tumor-adjacent uninvolved lung, resected tumors showed greater richness and clonality. Resected-tumor TCR richness correlated positively with pretherapy blood richness.

A remark on this clone: The antigen remains undetermined.

This specimen was peripheral blood, taken after neoadjuvant nivolumab, alone or with ipilimumab, at or shortly before surgery. The V call is TRBV9, the J call TRBJ1-2; TRBD1 might be the D (5 bases). The receptor's source is an adult with non-small cell lung cancer. The CDR3 is CASSSSGGNGYTF. For the CDR3, the DNA is TGTGCCAGCAGCTCTAGTGGGGGAAACGGCTACACCTTC.